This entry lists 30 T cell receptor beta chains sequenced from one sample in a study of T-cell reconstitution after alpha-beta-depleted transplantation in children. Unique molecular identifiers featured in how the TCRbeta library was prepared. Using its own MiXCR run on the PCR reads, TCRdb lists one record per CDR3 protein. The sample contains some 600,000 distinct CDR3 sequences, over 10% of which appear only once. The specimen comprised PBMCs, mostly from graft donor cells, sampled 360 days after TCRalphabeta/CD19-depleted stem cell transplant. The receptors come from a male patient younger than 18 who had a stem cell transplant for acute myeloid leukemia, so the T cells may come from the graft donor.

The CDR3 sequence: CASSLSGTGAGYTF. CDR3 sequence (DNA): TGTGCCAGCAGTTTATCGGGGACAGGGGCAGGCTACACCTTC. This chain connects TRBV28 to TRBJ1-2, with 10 bases aligning to TRBD1. CDR1 MDHEN and CDR2 SYDVKM come from the germline V gene. V shed 1 base and J 8 bases; nucleotides not matched to a gene: 4. This CDR3 is 14 amino acids long.

The CDR3 bases are TGTGCCCGCGGGACTAGCGGGAGGGACCCCGGGGAGCTGTTTTTT. Residues: CARGTSGRDPGELFF. This chain connects TRBV30 to TRBJ2-2; TRBD2 matches 16 bases. The V and J ends lost 8 bases and 6 bases, in that order; junction bases with no gene match: 6. Germline CDR1 reads GTSNPN; CDR2 reads SVGIG (reference sequence). This CDR3 has 15 residues.

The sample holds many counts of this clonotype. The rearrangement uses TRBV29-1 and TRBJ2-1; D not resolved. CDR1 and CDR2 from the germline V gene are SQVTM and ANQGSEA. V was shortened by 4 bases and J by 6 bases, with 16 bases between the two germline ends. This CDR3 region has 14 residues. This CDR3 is CSVGPIGWGNEQFF. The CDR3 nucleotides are TGCAGCGTTGGCCCCATAGGCTGGGGCAATGAGCAGTTCTTC.

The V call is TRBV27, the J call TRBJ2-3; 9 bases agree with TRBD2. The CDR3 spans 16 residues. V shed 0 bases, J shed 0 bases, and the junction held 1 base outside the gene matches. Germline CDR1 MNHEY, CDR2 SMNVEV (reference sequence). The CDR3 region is CASSLSSGRSTDTQYF. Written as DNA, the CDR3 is TGTGCCAGCAGTTTATCGAGCGGGAGGAGCACAGATACGCAGTATTTT.

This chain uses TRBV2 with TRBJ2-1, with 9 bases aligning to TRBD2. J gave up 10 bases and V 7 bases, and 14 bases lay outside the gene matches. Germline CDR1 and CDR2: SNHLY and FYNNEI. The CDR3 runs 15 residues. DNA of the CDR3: TGTGCCAGCACCACAGGAGCGGGAGGTCTCAAGGAGCAGTTCTTC. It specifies CASTTGAGGLKEQFF.

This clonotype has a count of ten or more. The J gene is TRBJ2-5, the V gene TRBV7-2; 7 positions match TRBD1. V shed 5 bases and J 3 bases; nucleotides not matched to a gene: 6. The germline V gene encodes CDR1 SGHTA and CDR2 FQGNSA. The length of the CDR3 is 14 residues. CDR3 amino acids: CASSLDRVKETQYF. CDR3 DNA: TGTGCCAGCAGCCTCGACAGGGTAAAAGAGACCCAGTACTTC. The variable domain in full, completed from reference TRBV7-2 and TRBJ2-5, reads GAGVSQSPSNKVTEKGKDVELRCDPISGHTALYWYRQSLGQGLEFLIYFQGNSAPDKSGLPSDRFSAERTGGSVSTLTIQRTQQEDSAVYLCASSLDRVKETQYFGPGTRLLVL.

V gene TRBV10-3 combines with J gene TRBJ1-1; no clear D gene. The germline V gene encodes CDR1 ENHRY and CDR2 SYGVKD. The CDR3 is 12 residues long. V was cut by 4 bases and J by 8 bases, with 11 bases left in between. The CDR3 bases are TGTGCCATCAGTGCTTTGGGGATCGAAGCTTTCTTT. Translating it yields CAISALGIEAFF.

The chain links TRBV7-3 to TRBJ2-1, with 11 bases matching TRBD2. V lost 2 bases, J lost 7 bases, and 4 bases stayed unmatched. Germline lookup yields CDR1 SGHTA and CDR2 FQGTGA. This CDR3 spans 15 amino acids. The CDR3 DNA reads TGTGCCAGCAGCTTATATGGGACTAGCGGAAATGAGCAGTTCTTC. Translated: CASSLYGTSGNEQFF.

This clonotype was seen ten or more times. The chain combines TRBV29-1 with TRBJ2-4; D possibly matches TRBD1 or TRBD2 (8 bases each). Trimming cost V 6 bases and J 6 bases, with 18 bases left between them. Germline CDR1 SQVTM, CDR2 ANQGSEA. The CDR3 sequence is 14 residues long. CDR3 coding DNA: TGCAGCGTAAGCGGGGGACAGGAGGGAAACATTCAGTACTTC. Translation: CSVSGGQEGNIQYF.

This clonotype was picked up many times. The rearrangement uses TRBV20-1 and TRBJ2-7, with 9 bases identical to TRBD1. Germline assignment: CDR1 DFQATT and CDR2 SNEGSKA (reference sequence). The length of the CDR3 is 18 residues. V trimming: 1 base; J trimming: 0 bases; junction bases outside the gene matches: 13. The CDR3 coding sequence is TGCAGTGCTAGAGGGACAGGGGTAACGCGGGAGCGCTCCTACGAGCAGTACTTC. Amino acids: CSARGTGVTRERSYEQYF.

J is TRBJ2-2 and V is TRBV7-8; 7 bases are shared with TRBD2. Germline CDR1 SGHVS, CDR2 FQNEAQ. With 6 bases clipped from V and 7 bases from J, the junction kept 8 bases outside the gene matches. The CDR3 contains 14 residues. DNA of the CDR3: TGTGCCAGCAGGCTGGCGGGAGTAGGCGGGGAGCTGTTTTTT. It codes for CASRLAGVGGELFF.

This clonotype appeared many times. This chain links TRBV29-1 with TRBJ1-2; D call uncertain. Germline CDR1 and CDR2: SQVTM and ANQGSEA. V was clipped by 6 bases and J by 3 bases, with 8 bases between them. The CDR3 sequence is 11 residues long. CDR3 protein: CSVRRYYGYTF. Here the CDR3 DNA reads TGCAGCGTCCGACGGTACTATGGCTACACCTTC.

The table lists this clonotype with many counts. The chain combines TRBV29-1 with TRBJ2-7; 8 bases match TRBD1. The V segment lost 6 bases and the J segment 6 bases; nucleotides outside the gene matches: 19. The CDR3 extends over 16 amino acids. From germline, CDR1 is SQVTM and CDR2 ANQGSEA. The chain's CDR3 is CSVVDFWGQGASEQYF. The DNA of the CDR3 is TGCAGCGTCGTAGATTTCTGGGGGCAGGGGGCCTCCGAGCAGTACTTC.

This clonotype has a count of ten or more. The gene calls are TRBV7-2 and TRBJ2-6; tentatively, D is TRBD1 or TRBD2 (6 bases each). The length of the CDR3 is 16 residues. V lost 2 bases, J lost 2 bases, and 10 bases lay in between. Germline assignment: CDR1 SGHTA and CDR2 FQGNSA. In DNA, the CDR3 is TGTGCCAGCAGCTTATTGGGGGGCCCTGGGGCCAACGTCCTGACTTTC. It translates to CASSLLGGPGANVLTF.

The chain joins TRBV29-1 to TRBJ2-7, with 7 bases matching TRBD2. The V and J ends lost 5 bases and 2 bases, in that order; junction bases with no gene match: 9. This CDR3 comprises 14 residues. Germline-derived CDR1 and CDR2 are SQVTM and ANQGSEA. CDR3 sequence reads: CSVRAGSLTYEQYF. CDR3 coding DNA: TGCAGCGTTCGAGCGGGAAGTTTGACCTACGAGCAGTACTTC.

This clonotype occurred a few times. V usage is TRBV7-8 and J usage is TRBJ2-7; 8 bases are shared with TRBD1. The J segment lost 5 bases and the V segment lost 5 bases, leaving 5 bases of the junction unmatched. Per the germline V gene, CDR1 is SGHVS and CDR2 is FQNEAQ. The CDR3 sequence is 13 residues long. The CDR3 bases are TGTGCCAGCAGCCCCAGACAGGGGAACGAGCAGTACTTC. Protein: CASSPRQGNEQYF.

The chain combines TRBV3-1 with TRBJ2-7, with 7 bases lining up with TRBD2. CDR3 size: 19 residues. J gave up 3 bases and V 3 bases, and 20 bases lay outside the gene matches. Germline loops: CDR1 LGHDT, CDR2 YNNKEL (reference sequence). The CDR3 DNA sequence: TGTGCCAGCAGCCAGCGGTTTCCTAGCGGAACCCTAAAAGGCTACGAGCAGTACTTC. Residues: CASSQRFPSGTLKGYEQYF.

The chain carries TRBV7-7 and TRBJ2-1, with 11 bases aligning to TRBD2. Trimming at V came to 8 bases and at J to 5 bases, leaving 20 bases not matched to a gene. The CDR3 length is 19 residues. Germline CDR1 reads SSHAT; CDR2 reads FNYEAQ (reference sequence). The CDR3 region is CASCFTRWGLADGDNEQFF. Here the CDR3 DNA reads TGTGCCAGCTGTTTTACGCGCTGGGGACTAGCGGACGGGGACAATGAGCAGTTCTTC.

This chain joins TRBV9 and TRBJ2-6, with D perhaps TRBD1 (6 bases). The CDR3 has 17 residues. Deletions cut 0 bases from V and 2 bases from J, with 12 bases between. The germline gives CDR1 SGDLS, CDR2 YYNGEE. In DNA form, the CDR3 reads TGTGCCAGCAGCGTAGAAAGGTGGGGGCCTGGGGCCAACGTCCTGACTTTC. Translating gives CASSVERWGPGANVLTF.

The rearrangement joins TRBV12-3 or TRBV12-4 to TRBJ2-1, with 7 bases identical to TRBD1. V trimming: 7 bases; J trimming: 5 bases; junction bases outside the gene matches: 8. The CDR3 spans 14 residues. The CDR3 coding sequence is TGTGCCAGCATCTGGGGGACAGTCAACAATGAGCAGTTCTTC. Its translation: CASIWGTVNNEQFF.

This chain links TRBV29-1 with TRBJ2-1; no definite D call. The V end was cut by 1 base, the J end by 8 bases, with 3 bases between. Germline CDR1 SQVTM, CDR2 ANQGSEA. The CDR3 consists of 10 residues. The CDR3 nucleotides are TGCAGCGTTGAAGGGGATGAGCAGTTCTTC. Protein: CSVEGDEQFF.

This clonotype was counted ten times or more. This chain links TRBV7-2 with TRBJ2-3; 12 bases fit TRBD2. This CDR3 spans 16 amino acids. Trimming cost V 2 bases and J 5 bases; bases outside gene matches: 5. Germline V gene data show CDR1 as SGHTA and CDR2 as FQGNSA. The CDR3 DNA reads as TGTGCCAGCAGCTTAAGGACTAGCGGGGTGATAGATACGCAGTATTTT. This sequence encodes CASSLRTSGVIDTQYF.

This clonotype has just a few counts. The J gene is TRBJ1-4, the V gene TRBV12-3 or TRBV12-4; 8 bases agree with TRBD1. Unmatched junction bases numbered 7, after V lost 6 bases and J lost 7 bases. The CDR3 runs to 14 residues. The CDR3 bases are TGTGCCAGCAGAACGACAGGGGCAAGTGAAAAACTGTTTTTT. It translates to CASRTTGASEKLFF.

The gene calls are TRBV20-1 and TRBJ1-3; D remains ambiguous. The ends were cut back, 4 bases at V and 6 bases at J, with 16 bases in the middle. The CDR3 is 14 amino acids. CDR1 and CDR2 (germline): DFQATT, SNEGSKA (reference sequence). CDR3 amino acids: CSATDIPGENTIYF. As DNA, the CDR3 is TGCAGTGCTACAGACATCCCAGGCGAAAACACCATATATTTT.

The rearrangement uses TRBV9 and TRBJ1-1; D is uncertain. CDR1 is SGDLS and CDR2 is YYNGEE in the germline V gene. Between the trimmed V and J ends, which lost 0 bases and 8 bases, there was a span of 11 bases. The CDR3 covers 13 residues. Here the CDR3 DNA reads TGTGCCAGCAGCGTAGCGAGTAAAGGGGAAGCTTTCTTT. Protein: CASSVASKGEAFF.

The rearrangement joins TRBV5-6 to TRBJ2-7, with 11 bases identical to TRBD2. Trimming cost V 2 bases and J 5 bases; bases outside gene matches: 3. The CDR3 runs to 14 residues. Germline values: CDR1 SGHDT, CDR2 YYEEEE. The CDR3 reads CASSFGLAGNEQYF. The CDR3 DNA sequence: TGTGCCAGCAGCTTTGGACTAGCGGGTAACGAGCAGTACTTC.

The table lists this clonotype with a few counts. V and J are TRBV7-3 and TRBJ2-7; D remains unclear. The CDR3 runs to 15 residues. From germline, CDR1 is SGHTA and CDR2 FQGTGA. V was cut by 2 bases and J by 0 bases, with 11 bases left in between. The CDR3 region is CASSLFPGSSYEQYF. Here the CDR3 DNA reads TGTGCCAGCAGCTTATTTCCGGGTTCCTCCTACGAGCAGTACTTC.

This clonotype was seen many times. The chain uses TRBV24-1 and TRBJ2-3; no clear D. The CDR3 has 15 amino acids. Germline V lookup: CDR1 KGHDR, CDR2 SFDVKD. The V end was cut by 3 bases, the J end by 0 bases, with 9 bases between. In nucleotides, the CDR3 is TGTGCCACCAGTGATCCCCTATACAGCACAGATACGCAGTATTTT. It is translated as CATSDPLYSTDTQYF.

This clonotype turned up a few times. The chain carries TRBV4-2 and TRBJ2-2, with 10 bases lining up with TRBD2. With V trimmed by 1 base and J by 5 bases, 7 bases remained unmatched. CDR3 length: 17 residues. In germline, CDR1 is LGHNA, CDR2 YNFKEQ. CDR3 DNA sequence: TGTGCCAGCAGCCAAGGCGGAGCGGGAGGGCCAACCGGGGAGCTGTTTTTT. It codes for CASSQGGAGGPTGELFF.

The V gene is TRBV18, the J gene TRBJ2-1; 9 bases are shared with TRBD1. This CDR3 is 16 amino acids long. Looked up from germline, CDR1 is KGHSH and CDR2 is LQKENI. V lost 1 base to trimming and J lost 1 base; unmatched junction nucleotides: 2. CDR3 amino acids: CASSPRDRASYNEQFF. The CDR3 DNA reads TGTGCCAGCTCACCACGGGACAGGGCATCCTACAATGAGCAGTTCTTC.